The sequence of this T cell receptor (beta chain) was determined in a study of naive and memory T cell subsets (TCRdb year 2017). For the wider study: Sorted naive and memory T cell subsets from peripheral blood were analyzed in the study using a UMI-based, open-source pipeline for TCR alpha and beta sequencing. RNA was DNase-treated and reverse transcribed with TCR constant-region primers, mostly using SuperScript III. The results of the functional CMV T cell responses matched the IgG serology results in every case.

Study-wide findings and limitations: TCR abundance followed a power law with an exponent that was different for naive and memory subsets but consistent across the three individuals. After error correction, over 90% of naive TCR sequences appeared only once, giving much steeper abundance distributions than memory subsets. RNA-based TCR counts may be affected by expression changes linked to T cell activation and differentiation. In both CD4 and CD8 cells, a rise in Gini index and a fall in Shannon and inverse Simpson diversity were observed from naive through CM, EM and EMRA. Single alpha or beta chain sequences, rather than paired alpha/beta receptors, were used to define clonotypes. A few larger clonotypes were present in naive repertoires, especially CD8 naive repertoires, and these clonotypes were possibly memory cells re-expressing CD45RA. No ground truth was available to validate the repertoire findings for the naive and memory subsets.

From the second PCR step on, the TCR alpha and beta chain libraries were amplified in separate reactions. CMV status of each donor was established by measuring IFNgamma production from CD4+ T cells after fresh PBMCs were stimulated overnight with CMV viral lysate. Miltenyi beads were used first to positively select CD4 T cells, and CD8 T cells were then positively selected from the CD4-negative fraction. Cells were stained for CD3, CD4, CD8, CD45RA, CD27 and a live/dead dye and were sorted on a BD Aria II into four subsets based on CD45RA and CD27. Blood came from three healthy volunteers, each fractionated into CD4 and CD8 T cells and then into four differentiation subsets. Around 110 ml of peripheral blood was taken from each donor, and PBMC were separated by density-gradient centrifugation on Ficoll-Paque PLUS. Sorted cells were lysed in RLT buffer, and RNA was extracted with a Qiagen RNeasy kit and stored at -80°C.

Library construction relied on UMI-ligation and nested PCR. The beta constant-region primer was an equimolar mix of two oligonucleotides covering both TRBC1 and TRBC2. The ligated cDNA went through four rounds of PCR with nested alpha and beta constant-region primers together with the SP2 primer. A single-stranded oligonucleotide containing the SP2 primer and a 12-nucleotide UMI was joined to the 3' end of the cDNA by T4 RNA ligase 1. Incubation of the ligation reaction lasted about 18-24 hours at 16 degrees C. To avoid over-amplification, PCR2 was usually performed as a SYBR Green qPCR and halted once a predetermined threshold was reached. All purifications after the first were performed with Agencourt AMPure XP magnetic beads. Libraries were quantified by Qubit and checked on a TapeStation, with a main peak expected near 650 bp. Pooled libraries were sequenced on an Illumina MiSeq using v2 2x251 paired-end kits, and typically roughly 0.85-2.2 million reads were obtained per sample. Libraries were pooled at 4 nM per sample, and 5-7% PhiX was added to improve cluster recognition. Under the source paper's analysis protocol: FASTQ reads processed by Demultiplexor were assigned V and J genes by Decombinator through tag matching that tolerated a single base-pair mismatch. UMIs were used by Collapsinator to correct both sequencing errors and frequency errors arising from PCR heterogeneity. TCRs were translated and CDR3s were extracted from the conserved cysteine to the FGXG phenylalanine by CDR3Translator, with non-productive sequences being flagged. Repertoires were subsampled to equal numbers of UMI-defined TCRs before Gini, Shannon entropy and inverse Simpson indices were calculated. Power-law fits to clonotype abundance distributions were performed by maximum likelihood within the linear range. When run on a single naive CD8 sample, MIGEC and the pipeline yielded similar UMI counts, similar unique TCR numbers and similar clonal distributions. In one analysis, naive TCRs that were also found in any memory subset of the same donor were excluded from the naive repertoire. A set of 6,000 to 8,000 CMV-associated CDR3 sequences, compiled from VDJdb and a published dataset, was used to search the repertoires. Clones were called with MiXCR by TCRdb after fastp trimmed the public reads at Q25, and only in-frame beta chains were retained. Entries that share a CDR3 protein sequence are merged under the most common genes and DNA. TCRdb, rather than the study authors, made the V and J calls. Present in this sample are around 83,000 distinct CDR3 sequences, about 11% of which were seen just once. 0.13% of the sample lies in the top ten.

This clonotype was counted ten times or more. What antigen it recognizes has not been identified. Base quality data are lacking; no much larger clone is found one base away. The sequence was collected from a human donor in good health. Sequenced sample: naive CD4+ T cells from blood. In the paper's terms, the cell subset or site label means: naive T cells, CD45RA high CD27+.

The CDR3 sequence is CASSQDQNTQYF. The DNA is as follows: TGCGCCAGCAGCCAAGACCAGAATACGCAGTATTTT. The sequence is built from TRBV4-3 and TRBJ2-3; the D gene identity is not certain. Taken from the germline V gene, the CDR1 and CDR2 loops are LGHNA and YSLEER. From the cysteine up to the phenylalanine, the CDR3 has a length of 12 residues. This entry keeps only the CDR3 DNA: 36 bases, framed from base 1. The V end loses 0 bases and the J end loses 7 bases, and a stretch of 5 bases separates them.